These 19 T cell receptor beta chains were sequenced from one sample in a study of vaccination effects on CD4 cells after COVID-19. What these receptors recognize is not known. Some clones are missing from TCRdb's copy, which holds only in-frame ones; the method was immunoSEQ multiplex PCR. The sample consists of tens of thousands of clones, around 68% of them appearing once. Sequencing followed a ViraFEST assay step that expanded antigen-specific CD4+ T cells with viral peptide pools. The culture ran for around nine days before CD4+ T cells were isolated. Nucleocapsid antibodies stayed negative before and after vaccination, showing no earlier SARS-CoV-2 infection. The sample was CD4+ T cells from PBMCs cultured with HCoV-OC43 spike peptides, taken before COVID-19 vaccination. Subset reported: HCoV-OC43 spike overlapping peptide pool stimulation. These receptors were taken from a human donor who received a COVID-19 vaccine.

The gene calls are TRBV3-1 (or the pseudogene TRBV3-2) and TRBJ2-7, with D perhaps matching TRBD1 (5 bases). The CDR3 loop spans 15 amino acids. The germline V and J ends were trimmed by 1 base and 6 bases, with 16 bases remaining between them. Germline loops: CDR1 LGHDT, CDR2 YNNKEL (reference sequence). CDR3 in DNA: TGTGCCAGCAGCCAAGCCGTAAGGGGCCTGAGCGAGCAGTACTTC. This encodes CASSQAVRGLSEQYF.

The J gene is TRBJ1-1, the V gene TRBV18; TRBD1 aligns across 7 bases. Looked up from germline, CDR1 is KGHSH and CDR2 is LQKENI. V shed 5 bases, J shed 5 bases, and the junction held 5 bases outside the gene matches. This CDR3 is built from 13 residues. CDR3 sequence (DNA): TGTGCCAGCTCAACACAGGGGAGGACTGAAGCTTTCTTT. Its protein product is CASSTQGRTEAFF.

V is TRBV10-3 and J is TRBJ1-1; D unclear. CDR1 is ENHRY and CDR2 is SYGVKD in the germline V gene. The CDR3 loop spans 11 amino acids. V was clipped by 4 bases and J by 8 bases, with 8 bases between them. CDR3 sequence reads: CAISVGREAFF. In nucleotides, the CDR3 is TGTGCCATCAGTGTAGGCCGAGAAGCTTTCTTT.

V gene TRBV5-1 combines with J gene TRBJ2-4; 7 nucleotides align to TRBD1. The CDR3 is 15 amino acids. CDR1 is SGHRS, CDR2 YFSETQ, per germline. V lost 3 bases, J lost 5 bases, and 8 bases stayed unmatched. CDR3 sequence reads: CASSSRGMGENIQYF. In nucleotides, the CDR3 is TGCGCCAGCAGCTCCAGGGGGATGGGGGAAAACATTCAGTACTTC.

Here the CDR3 reads CASSLEVNLGEQYF. CDR3 coding DNA: TGCGCCAGCAGCTTGGAAGTTAACCTTGGAGAGCAGTACTTC. The chain is built from TRBV5-1 and TRBJ2-7; no reliable D call. V was trimmed by 0 bases and J by 7 bases, leaving 14 bases between them. Germline V gives CDR1 SGHRS, CDR2 YFSETQ. The CDR3 has 14 amino acids.

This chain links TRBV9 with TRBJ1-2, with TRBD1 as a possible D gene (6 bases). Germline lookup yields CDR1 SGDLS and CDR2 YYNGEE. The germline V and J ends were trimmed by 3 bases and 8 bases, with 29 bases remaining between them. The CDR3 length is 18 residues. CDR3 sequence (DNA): TGTGCCAGCAGCGCGAACGTAAGGACACGACGCGAGGGGGAAGGCTACACCTTC. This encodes CASSANVRTRREGEGYTF.

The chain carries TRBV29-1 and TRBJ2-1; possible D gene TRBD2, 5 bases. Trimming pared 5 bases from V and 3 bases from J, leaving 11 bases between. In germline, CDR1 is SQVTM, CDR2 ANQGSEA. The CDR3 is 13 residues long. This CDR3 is CSVRGRFYNEQFF. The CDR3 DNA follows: TGCAGCGTTCGGGGTAGGTTCTACAATGAGCAGTTCTTC.

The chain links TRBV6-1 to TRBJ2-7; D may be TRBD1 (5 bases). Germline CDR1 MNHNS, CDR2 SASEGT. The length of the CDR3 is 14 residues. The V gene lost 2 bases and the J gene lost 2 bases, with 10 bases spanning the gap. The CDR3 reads CASSERAGPYEQYF. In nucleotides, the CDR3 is TGTGCCAGCAGTGAACGAGCAGGGCCCTACGAGCAGTACTTC.

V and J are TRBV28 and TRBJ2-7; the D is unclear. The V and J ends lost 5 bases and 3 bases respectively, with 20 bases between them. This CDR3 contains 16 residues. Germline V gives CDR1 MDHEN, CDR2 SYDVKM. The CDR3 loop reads CASSLRPGSGDYEQYF. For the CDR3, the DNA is TGTGCCAGCAGTCTTCGGCCGGGCTCCGGAGACTACGAGCAGTACTTC.

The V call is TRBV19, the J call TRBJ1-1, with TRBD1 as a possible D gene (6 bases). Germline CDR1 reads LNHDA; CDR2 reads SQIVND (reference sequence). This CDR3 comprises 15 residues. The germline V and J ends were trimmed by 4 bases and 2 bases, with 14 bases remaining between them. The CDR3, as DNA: TGTGCCAGTAGTAAGTCTCGGGACATCAACACTGAAGCTTTCTTT. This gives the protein CASSKSRDINTEAFF.

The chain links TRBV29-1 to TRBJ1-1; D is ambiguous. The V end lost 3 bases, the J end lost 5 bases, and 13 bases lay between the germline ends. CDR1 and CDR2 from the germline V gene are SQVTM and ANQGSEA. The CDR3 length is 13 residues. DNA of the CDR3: TGCAGCGTTGATGTAGGGCGTGGGACTGAAGCTTTCTTT. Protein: CSVDVGRGTEAFF.

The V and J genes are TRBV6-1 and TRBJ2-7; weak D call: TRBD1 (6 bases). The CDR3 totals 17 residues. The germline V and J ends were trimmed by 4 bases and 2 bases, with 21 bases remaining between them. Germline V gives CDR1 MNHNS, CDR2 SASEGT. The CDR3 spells CASSAGIGNRATYEQYF. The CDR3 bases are TGTGCCAGCAGTGCGGGAATTGGTAACAGGGCGACCTACGAGCAGTACTTC.

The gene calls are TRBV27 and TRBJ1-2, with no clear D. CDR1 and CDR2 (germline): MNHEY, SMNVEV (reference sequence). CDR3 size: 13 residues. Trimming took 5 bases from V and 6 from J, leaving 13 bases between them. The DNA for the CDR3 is TGTGCCAGCAGTCCTCAAAACTCCGATGGCTACACCTTC. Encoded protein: CASSPQNSDGYTF.

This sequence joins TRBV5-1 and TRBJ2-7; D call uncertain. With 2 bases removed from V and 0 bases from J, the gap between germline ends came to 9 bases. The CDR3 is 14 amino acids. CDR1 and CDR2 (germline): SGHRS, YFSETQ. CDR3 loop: CASSFRTDSYEQYF. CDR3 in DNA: TGCGCCAGCAGCTTCAGGACGGACTCCTACGAGCAGTACTTC.

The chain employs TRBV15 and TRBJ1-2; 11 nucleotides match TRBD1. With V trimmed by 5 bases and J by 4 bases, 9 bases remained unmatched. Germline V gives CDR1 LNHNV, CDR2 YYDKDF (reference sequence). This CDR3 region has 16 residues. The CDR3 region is CATSPQDRGLIYGYTF. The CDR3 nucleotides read TGTGCCACCAGCCCCCAGGACAGGGGGCTGATCTATGGCTACACCTTC.

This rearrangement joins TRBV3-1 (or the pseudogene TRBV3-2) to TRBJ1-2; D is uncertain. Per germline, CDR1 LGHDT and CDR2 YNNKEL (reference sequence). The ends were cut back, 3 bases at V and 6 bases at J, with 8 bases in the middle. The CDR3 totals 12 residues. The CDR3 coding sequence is TGTGCCAGCAGCCAGCTCACGGATGGCTACACCTTC. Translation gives CASSQLTDGYTF.

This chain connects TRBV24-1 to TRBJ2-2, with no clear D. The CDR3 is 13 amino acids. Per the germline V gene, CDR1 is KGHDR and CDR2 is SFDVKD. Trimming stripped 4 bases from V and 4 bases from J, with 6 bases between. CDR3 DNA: TGTGCCACCAGTGAATTAACCACCGGGGAGCTGTTTTTT. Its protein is CATSELTTGELFF.

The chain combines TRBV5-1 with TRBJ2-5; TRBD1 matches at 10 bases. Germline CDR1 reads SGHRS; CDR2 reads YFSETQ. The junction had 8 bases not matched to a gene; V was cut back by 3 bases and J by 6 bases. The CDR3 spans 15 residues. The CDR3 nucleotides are TGCGCCAGCAGCTCAGACAGGGGGCCCGAGCAGACCCAGTACTTC. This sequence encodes CASSSDRGPEQTQYF. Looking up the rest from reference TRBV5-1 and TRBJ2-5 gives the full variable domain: KAGVTQTPRYLIKTRGQQVTLSCSPISGHRSVSWYQQTPGQGLQFLFEYFSETQRNKGNFPGRFSGRQFSNSRSEMNVSTLELGDSALYLCASSSDRGPEQTQYFGPGTRLLVL.

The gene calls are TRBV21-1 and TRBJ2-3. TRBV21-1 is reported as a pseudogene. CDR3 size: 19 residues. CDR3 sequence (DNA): TGTGCCAGCAGCAAAGGTCGGGTAAGTATGGGGGTCAGCACAGATACGCAGTATTTT. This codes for CASSKGRVSMGVSTDTQYF.